The 19 T cell receptor beta chains given below trace back to one sample, sequenced in a study of cytomegalovirus exposure and HLA in healthy donors. 60 Vbeta and 13 Jbeta primers were used in PCR. The table came from immunoSEQ multiplex PCR; TCRdb's copy has only in-frame clones and leaves some out. The sample shows 150,000 to 200,000 clones, roughly 79% of them seen only once. What was sequenced was PBMCs. The source is a woman aged 18-29 years in good health and CMV-seropositive.

This clone was seen once. The J gene is TRBJ2-5, the V gene TRBV7-2; 7 positions agree with TRBD1. Looked up from germline, CDR1 is SGHTA and CDR2 is FQGNSA. The V gene end was trimmed by 6 bases and the J gene end by 5 bases; junction bases not matched to a gene: 9. This CDR3 region has 14 residues. The CDR3 DNA is TGTGCCAGCAGGCAGGGGGTAGAGGAGGAGACCCAGTACTTC. Protein product: CASRQGVEEETQYF.

The chain recombines TRBV27 with TRBJ2-6; D unresolved. The CDR3 sequence is 18 residues long. V lost 2 bases to trimming and J lost 0 bases, with 14 bases between them. Looked up from germline, CDR1 is MNHEY and CDR2 is SMNVEV (reference sequence). CDR3: CASSLVPGSPSGANVLTF. CDR3 DNA: TGTGCCAGCAGTTTAGTGCCAGGCTCCCCCTCTGGGGCCAACGTCCTGACTTTC.

The chain has TRBV7-8 and TRBJ2-1; D is unclear. V was clipped by 0 bases and J by 7 bases, with 7 bases between them. The length of the CDR3 is 13 residues. CDR1 SGHVS and CDR2 FQNEAQ come from the germline V gene. CDR3 sequence reads: CASSLARNNEQFF. CDR3 bases: TGTGCCAGCAGCTTAGCTCGTAATAATGAGCAGTTCTTC.

V is TRBV28 and J is TRBJ2-7; 7 bases match TRBD1. Germline CDR1 is MDHEN and CDR2 is SYDVKM. The CDR3 is 15 amino acids. The trim removed 5 bases at V and 3 bases at J, leaving 10 bases unmatched. CDR3 sequence reads: CASSNSGTEGYEQYF. CDR3 DNA sequence: TGTGCCAGCAGTAATTCCGGGACAGAGGGCTACGAGCAGTACTTC.

This clone was observed a single time. The chain combines TRBV4-3 with TRBJ1-1; D perhaps matches TRBD1 (5 bases). CDR3 length: 16 amino acids. Trimming took off 3 bases at V and 0 bases at J, with 14 bases between the two ends. Per germline, CDR1 LGHNA and CDR2 YSLEER. CDR3 nucleotides: TGCGCCAGCAGCCAGCAGCGGGGGGGGATGAACACTGAAGCTTTCTTT. The encoded protein is CASSQQRGGMNTEAFF.

The V gene is TRBV11-2, the J gene TRBJ1-2; D possibly corresponds to TRBD1 (5 bases). Germline V gene data show CDR1 as SGHAT and CDR2 as FQNNGV. This CDR3 is 17 amino acids long. The germline V and J ends were trimmed by 5 bases and 0 bases, with 19 bases remaining between them. The CDR3 region has the DNA TGTGCCAGCAGCGACGTCCAGTCAAGGGGCTCTAACTATGGCTACACCTTC. This translates into CASSDVQSRGSNYGYTF.

The chain is built from TRBV9 and TRBJ2-5; 8 bases agree with TRBD2. J was trimmed by 2 bases and V by 4 bases; bases with no gene match: 7. The CDR3 runs 15 residues. CDR1 and CDR2 (germline): SGDLS, YYNGEE. CDR3 coding DNA: TGTGCCAGCAGCACCCGGGGGGGCAGACAAGAGACCCAGTACTTC. Translated: CASSTRGGRQETQYF.

This chain joins TRBV19 and TRBJ2-2; maybe TRBD1 (7 bases). The CDR3 covers 16 residues. The V gene lost 7 bases and the J gene lost 1 base, with 16 bases spanning the gap. CDR1 and CDR2 from the germline V gene are LNHDA and SQIVND (reference sequence). Here the CDR3 reads CASTPGGTGNTGELFF. CDR3 DNA: TGTGCCAGTACCCCAGGGGGGACCGGGAACACCGGGGAGCTGTTTTTT.

The rearrangement joins TRBV6-5 to TRBJ1-1; possible D gene TRBD1, 6 bases. Germline V CDR1 and CDR2: MNHEY, SVGAGI. CDR3 length: 14 amino acids. The ends were cut back, 0 bases at V and 3 bases at J, with 8 bases in the middle. In nucleotides, the CDR3 is TGTGCCAGCAGTTACTCGAGACAGGACACTGAAGCTTTCTTT. Amino acid sequence: CASSYSRQDTEAFF.

The rearrangement uses TRBV7-2 and TRBJ2-6, with D perhaps TRBD1 (5 bases). V lost 5 bases, J lost 2 bases, and 13 bases lay in between. The CDR3 length is 16 residues. Germline-derived CDR1 and CDR2 are SGHTA and FQGNSA. The CDR3 bases are TGTGCCAGCAGCCGCATTCAGGGAACTGGGGCCAACGTCCTGACTTTC. Its translation: CASSRIQGTGANVLTF.

V is TRBV19 and J is TRBJ1-1; D might be TRBD1 (6 bases). Trimming took 7 bases from V and 8 from J, leaving 17 bases between them. The CDR3 covers 13 residues. Germline V gene sequence: CDR1 LNHDA, CDR2 SQIVND (reference sequence). DNA of the CDR3: TGTGCCAGTACAGACCGCCCAGGGGCCGAAGCTTTCTTT. Protein product: CASTDRPGAEAFF. The full variable domain, rest sourced from reference TRBV19 and TRBJ1-1, is DGGITQSPKYLFRKEGQNVTLSCEQNLNHDAMYWYRQDPGQGLRLIYYSQIVNDFQKGDIAEGYSVSREKKESFPLTVTSAQKNPTAFYLCASTDRPGAEAFFGQGTRLTVV.

The genes are TRBV19 and TRBJ2-7; 7 nucleotides agree with TRBD2. CDR1 and CDR2 (germline): LNHDA, SQIVND (reference sequence). The CDR3 has 13 residues. V lost 5 bases to trimming and J lost 6 bases; unmatched junction nucleotides: 7. The CDR3 loop reads CASSPTSGGEQYF. In nucleotides, the CDR3 is TGTGCCAGTAGTCCGACGTCGGGAGGCGAGCAGTACTTC.

This chain links TRBV5-6 with TRBJ1-5; 12 bases align to TRBD1. The germline V gene encodes CDR1 SGHDT and CDR2 YYEEEE. The V segment lost 2 bases and the J segment 11 bases; nucleotides outside the gene matches: 8. The CDR3 is 15 residues long. The CDR3 nucleotides read TGTGCCAGCAGCTTAGGGACAGGGGGCCCCCTGGCCCAGCATTTT. This codes for CASSLGTGGPLAQHF.

This clone was seen just once. The chain joins TRBV7-8 to TRBJ1-1; 9 bases fit TRBD1. The V and J ends lost 4 bases and 4 bases, in that order; junction bases with no gene match: 7. The CDR3 length is 15 residues. In germline, CDR1 is SGHVS, CDR2 FQNEAQ. DNA of the CDR3: TGTGCCAGCAGCTCCCGGGACAGGGTGATCACTGAAGCTTTCTTT. It is translated as CASSSRDRVITEAFF.

This clone was picked up a small number of times. The V gene is TRBV12-5, the J gene TRBJ2-2, with D maybe TRBD2 (5 bases). CDR1 and CDR2 from the germline V gene are LGHNT and FRNRAP. The V gene lost 5 bases and the J gene lost 5 bases, with 9 bases spanning the gap. The length of the CDR3 is 13 residues. In DNA form, the CDR3 reads TGTGCTAGTGGTGTCGACTATACCGGGGAGCTGTTTTTT. Translated, it gives CASGVDYTGELFF.

This clone was seen just once. The chain combines TRBV27 with TRBJ2-1, with 7 nucleotides matching TRBD1. Trimming cost V 3 bases and J 11 bases; bases outside gene matches: 10. CDR1 MNHEY and CDR2 SMNVEV come from the germline V gene (reference sequence). The CDR3 consists of 14 residues. The DNA of the CDR3 is TGTGCCAGCAGTTTGGGGGACAGCTCCCTTCAGCAGTTCTTC. The encoded protein is CASSLGDSSLQQFF.

The chain carries TRBV4-3 and TRBJ1-2; possible D gene TRBD1, 6 bases. Germline V gives CDR1 LGHNA, CDR2 YSLEER. The length of the CDR3 is 15 residues. Trimming removed 3 bases at V and 5 bases at J, with 16 bases between. DNA of the CDR3: TGCGCCAGCAGCCAGGGTTCACAGGGTATTTATGGCTACACCTTC. Residues: CASSQGSQGIYGYTF.

The J gene is TRBJ1-2, the V gene TRBV15; perhaps TRBD1 as D (5 bases). CDR1 is LNHNV and CDR2 is YYDKDF in the germline V gene (reference sequence). The CDR3 is 16 amino acids. V gave up 0 bases and J gave up 7 bases, with 18 bases separating them. The CDR3 nucleotides read TGTGCCACCAGCAGAGATCTTGGGCGGGGGTTTGGTGGCTACACCTTC. It codes for CATSRDLGRGFGGYTF.

The V gene is TRBV30, the J gene TRBJ2-7, with TRBD2 as a possible D gene (5 bases). The CDR3 extends over 12 amino acids. The germline V gene encodes CDR1 GTSNPN and CDR2 SVGIG (reference sequence). Trimming removed 4 bases at V and 5 bases at J, with 12 bases between. The CDR3 loop is CAWISGSHEQYF. The CDR3 coding sequence is TGTGCCTGGATTTCGGGGTCCCACGAGCAGTACTTC.